The 24 T cell receptor beta chains below were found in one sample sequenced in a study of T-cell reconstitution after alpha-beta-depleted transplantation in children. The authors prepared the TCRbeta library with unique molecular identifiers. TCRdb re-analysed the PCR reads in MiXCR, keeping a single row per CDR3 protein. The top ten clones hold around 0.79% of a sample with hundreds of thousands of distinct CDR3 sequences, over 10% of them seen once. Sequences were derived from PBMCs, sampled before TCRalphabeta/CD19-depleted stem cell transplant. All receptors come from a girl aged 2 to 9 with congenital amegakaryocytic thrombocytopenia, due to receive a stem cell transplant.

The chain is built from TRBV4-1 and TRBJ2-7; D is perhaps TRBD1 or TRBD2 (5 bases each). V was shortened by 4 bases and J by 3 bases, with 16 bases between the two germline ends. Germline lookup yields CDR1 MGHRA and CDR2 YSYEKL. The CDR3 runs 15 residues. The CDR3 bases are TGCGCCAGCAGCCCAAACCCTGGGGGATTCTACGAGCAGTACTTC. Protein product: CASSPNPGGFYEQYF.

The chain combines TRBV7-2 with TRBJ2-7; TRBD1 is a possible D gene (6 bases). The length of the CDR3 is 14 residues. Per the germline V gene, CDR1 is SGHTA and CDR2 is FQGNSA. Trimming stripped 3 bases from V and 3 bases from J, with 12 bases between. In nucleotides, the CDR3 is TGTGCCAGCAGCTTTCCGACAGGCGACTACGAGCAGTACTTC. It yields the protein CASSFPTGDYEQYF.

V gene TRBV29-1 combines with J gene TRBJ2-5; D perhaps matches TRBD2 (6 bases). This CDR3 is built from 16 residues. V was shortened by 0 bases and J by 3 bases, with 17 bases between the two germline ends. Germline V CDR1 and CDR2: SQVTM, ANQGSEA. CDR3 DNA: TGCAGCGTTGAAGATTGGGCCTCGGGGGTAGAAGAGACCCAGTACTTC. It translates to CSVEDWASGVEETQYF.

This clonotype was observed at least ten times. This sequence joins TRBV28 and TRBJ1-1, with D hard to call. Between the trimmed V and J ends, which lost 7 bases and 4 bases, there was a span of 16 bases. The germline V gene has CDR1 MDHEN and CDR2 SYDVKM. This CDR3 comprises 14 residues. The CDR3 coding sequence is TGTGCCAGCAAAGCTATGGGAGAGGGCACTGAAGCTTTCTTT. It codes for CASKAMGEGTEAFF. Filled out from reference TRBV28 and TRBJ1-1, the complete variable domain reads DVKVTQSSRYLVKRTGEKVFLECVQDMDHENMFWYRQDPGLGLRLIYFSYDVKMKEKGDIPEGYSVSREKKERFSLILESASTNQTSMYLCASKAMGEGTEAFFGQGTRLTVV.

This clonotype has more than one count but fewer than ten. The CDR3: CASSLYQGKTQYF. The CDR3 DNA reads as TGTGCCAGCAGTTTATACCAGGGGAAGACCCAGTACTTC. V and J are TRBV12-3 or TRBV12-4 and TRBJ2-5; maybe TRBD1 (6 bases). Trimming pared 2 bases from V and 6 bases from J, leaving 10 bases between. The CDR3 extends over 13 amino acids.

The table lists this clonotype with a few counts. This chain joins TRBV7-9 and TRBJ1-2; D unclear. Germline V gene lookup returns CDR1 SEHNR and CDR2 FQNEAQ (reference sequence). The ends were cut back, 2 bases at V and 8 bases at J, with 21 bases in the middle. The CDR3 covers 16 residues. CDR3 protein: CASSLSLDSGRQGYTF. The CDR3, as DNA: TGTGCCAGCAGCTTATCGTTGGACTCCGGCCGGCAAGGCTACACCTTC. Drawing the rest from reference TRBV7-9 and TRBJ1-2, the complete variable domain is DTGVSQNPRHKITKRGQNVTFRCDPISEHNRLYWYRQTLGQGPEFLTYFQNEAQLEKSRLLSDRFSAERPKGSFSTLEIQRTEQGDSAMYLCASSLSLDSGRQGYTFGSGTRLTVV.

This clonotype was detected ten times or more. The chain links TRBV28 to TRBJ1-1; TRBD1 might be the D (5 bases). Germline values: CDR1 MDHEN, CDR2 SYDVKM. V shed 2 bases and J shed 7 bases, with 8 bases lying between them. This CDR3 spans 12 amino acids. The CDR3 bases are TGTGCCAGCAGTTTAGGACACTTTGAAGCTTTCTTT. It encodes CASSLGHFEAFF.

On this clonotype: A much larger clone differs from this one at a single base, so this may be a read error. This sequence joins TRBV20-1 and TRBJ2-2; D perhaps matches TRBD2 (6 bases). Germline assignment: CDR1 DFQATT and CDR2 SNEGSKA (reference sequence). This CDR3 is built from 14 residues. V lost 5 bases to trimming and J lost 1 base, with 11 bases between them. The CDR3 here is CSAWDLMNTGELFF. As DNA, the CDR3 is TGCAGTGCTTGGGACTTAATGAACACCGGGGAGCTGTTTTTT.

This clonotype appeared many times. The CDR3 sequence: CASSPIPGGYEQFF. The CDR3 region has the DNA TGTGCCAGCAGCCCAATCCCGGGGGGCTATGAGCAGTTCTTC. The chain has TRBV11-2 and TRBJ2-1, with D possibly being TRBD2 (7 bases). V lost 5 bases, J lost 8 bases, and 16 bases lay in between. The CDR3 length is 14 residues. Germline CDR1 is SGHAT and CDR2 is FQNNGV.

This clonotype has at least ten counts. The chain links TRBV9 to TRBJ2-7, with D uncertain. CDR3 length: 16 amino acids. V lost 0 bases, J lost 2 bases, and 15 bases lay in between. Germline V CDR1 and CDR2: SGDLS, YYNGEE. CDR3 sequence: CASSVGNYLVAYEQYF. For the CDR3, the DNA is TGTGCCAGCAGCGTAGGCAACTACCTGGTTGCCTACGAGCAGTACTTC.

This clonotype turned up a few times. The chain recombines TRBV2 with TRBJ2-3, with D unclear. Germline values: CDR1 SNHLY, CDR2 FYNNEI. This CDR3 is 14 amino acids long. V dropped 8 bases and J dropped 0 bases, with 12 bases sitting between them. The CDR3 DNA reads TGTGCCAGCGTTGGGCTCACTAGCACAGATACGCAGTATTTT. Amino acids: CASVGLTSTDTQYF.

In nucleotides, the CDR3 is TGTGCCAGCAGTTACGACCTAGGGACCGGGGAGCTGTTTTTT. Encoded protein: CASSYDLGTGELFF. The V and J genes are TRBV6-5 and TRBJ2-2; no clear D. Trimming removed 2 bases at V and 5 bases at J, with 9 bases between. Germline lookup yields CDR1 MNHEY and CDR2 SVGAGI. CDR3 size: 14 residues.

This clonotype was observed a few times. The chain recombines TRBV5-6 with TRBJ2-3, with TRBD1 matching 9 bases. The germline gives CDR1 SGHDT, CDR2 YYEEEE. The V segment lost 2 bases and the J segment 2 bases; nucleotides outside the gene matches: 3. This CDR3 is built from 15 residues. CDR3 in amino acids: CASSLQGAPTDTQYF. CDR3 DNA sequence: TGTGCCAGCAGCTTACAGGGGGCGCCCACAGATACGCAGTATTTT.

This clonotype was picked up a small number of times. The chain carries TRBV7-9 and TRBJ1-5; D is undetermined. Germline CDR1 SEHNR, CDR2 FQNEAQ (reference sequence). Trimming left V 3 bases short and J 6 bases short, with 6 bases between. The CDR3 is 12 amino acids. CDR3: CASSLNTQPQHF. In nucleotides, the CDR3 is TGTGCCAGCAGCTTGAACACTCAGCCCCAGCATTTT.

The chain recombines TRBV27 with TRBJ2-7; 9 nucleotides align to TRBD2. This CDR3 is built from 14 residues. Trimming at V came to 5 bases and at J to 2 bases, leaving 4 bases not matched to a gene. Germline assignment: CDR1 MNHEY and CDR2 SMNVEV (reference sequence). The CDR3 region is CASSQGLATYEQYF. CDR3 in DNA: TGTGCCAGCAGTCAGGGACTAGCTACCTACGAGCAGTACTTC.

This clonotype has at least ten counts. The chain recombines TRBV20-1 with TRBJ2-1, with TRBD1 identical over 7 bases. The CDR3 totals 14 residues. Germline V gene sequence: CDR1 DFQATT, CDR2 SNEGSKA (reference sequence). Trimming removed 5 bases from V and 6 bases from J; junction bases left unmatched: 10. The CDR3 protein is CSADDQGVGNEQFF. The CDR3 DNA reads as TGCAGTGCTGACGACCAGGGGGTGGGCAATGAGCAGTTCTTC.

This clonotype was counted many times. The V call is TRBV28, the J call TRBJ2-1; D might be TRBD1 (6 bases). V lost 2 bases to trimming and J lost 0 bases, with 14 bases between them. The CDR3 runs to 17 residues. CDR1 is MDHEN, CDR2 SYDVKM, per germline. CDR3 in DNA: TGTGCCAGCAGTTTAAGCCTGACAGGTAGCTCCTACAATGAGCAGTTCTTC. Translated: CASSLSLTGSSYNEQFF.

The chain couples TRBV20-1 to TRBJ2-1; D gene uncertain. V lost 3 bases and J 7 bases, leaving 10 bases between the germline ends. CDR3 length equals 12 residues. Germline CDR1 and CDR2: DFQATT and SNEGSKA (reference sequence). CDR3 sequence reads: CSARNSRNEQFF. DNA of the CDR3: TGCAGTGCTAGGAATTCCAGAAATGAGCAGTTCTTC.

V is TRBV20-1 and J is TRBJ1-6; a possible D gene is TRBD1 (5 bases). Germline assignment: CDR1 DFQATT and CDR2 SNEGSKA (reference sequence). Trimming removed 6 bases at V and 7 bases at J, with 19 bases between. CDR3 length: 15 residues. The CDR3 loop reads CSANGALQENSPLHF. The CDR3 nucleotides are TGCAGTGCCAATGGGGCCTTGCAGGAGAATTCACCCCTCCACTTT.

The gene calls are TRBV20-1 and TRBJ2-1; 8 bases are a match to TRBD2. J lost 10 bases, V lost 0 bases, and 17 bases had no gene match. CDR1 is DFQATT and CDR2 is SNEGSKA in the germline V gene (reference sequence). The CDR3 has 17 amino acids. CDR3 nucleotide sequence: TGCAGTGCTAGAGATCGCTGGGACGGGAGGGCCTCTCGGGAGCAGTTCTTC. The encoded protein is CSARDRWDGRASREQFF.

This clonotype was observed many times. This chain connects TRBV20-1 to TRBJ2-1; 8 nucleotides agree with TRBD2. Germline V CDR1 and CDR2: DFQATT, SNEGSKA (reference sequence). This CDR3 is 15 amino acids long. With V trimmed by 0 bases and J by 2 bases, 3 bases remained unmatched. The CDR3 DNA reads TGCAGTGCTAGAGAGCTAGCGGGTGCCTACAATGAGCAGTTCTTC. Its protein is CSARELAGAYNEQFF.

CDR3 sequence: CASSPGQGGGANVLTF. Here the CDR3 DNA reads TGTGCCAGCAGCCCGGGACAGGGAGGGGGGGCCAACGTCCTGACTTTC. The V gene is TRBV6-1, the J gene TRBJ2-6; 9 nucleotides align to TRBD1. Germline V lookup: CDR1 MNHNS, CDR2 SASEGT. The CDR3 consists of 16 residues. V gave up 6 bases and J gave up 4 bases; unmatched junction bases: 7.

This clonotype was counted ten times or more. The chain's CDR3 is CASSPYLQALQETQYF. CDR3 in DNA: TGCGCCAGCAGCCCCTACCTACAGGCTCTGCAAGAGACCCAGTACTTC. This chain links TRBV5-1 with TRBJ2-5; possible D gene TRBD1, 5 bases. Between the trimmed V and J ends, which lost 4 bases and 2 bases, there was a span of 18 bases. The CDR3 extends over 16 amino acids. CDR1 is SGHRS and CDR2 is YFSETQ in the germline V gene.

The V gene is TRBV29-1, the J gene TRBJ2-1; D is unclear. V dropped 6 bases and J dropped 5 bases, with 5 bases sitting between them. Per germline, CDR1 SQVTM and CDR2 ANQGSEA. The CDR3 loop spans 10 amino acids. The CDR3, as DNA: TGCAGCGTAGACGACAATGAGCAGTTCTTC. Encoded protein: CSVDDNEQFF.